This T cell receptor (beta chain) is from a study of human T cells and chemical hapten exposure. Time point here: patch test 2, 6 weeks after DPC sensitization. Regarding treatment: therapeutic diphenylcyclopropenone sensitization with weekly scalp DPC. Individual cDNA molecules had unique molecular identifiers attached to them by the library. One entry per CDR3 protein, called by TCRdb with MiXCR from the RACE reads. The repertoire has approximately 89,000 distinct CDR3 sequences, 10% to 13% of them found once; the top ten carry 2% to 3%. CDR1 is MDHEN and CDR2 is SYDVKM in the germline V gene. Trimming left V 7 bases short and J 0 bases short, with 6 bases between. The CDR3 spans 12 residues. This clonotype was recorded a few times.

This chain uses TRBV28 with TRBJ1-1; no clear D. The sequence derives from a woman aged 30 to 39 with alopecia areata. Some clones in this sample may be carry-over from other donors' samples. This specimen consisted of whole blood, obtained in connection with sensitization to the hapten diphenylcyclopropenone (DPC). CDR3 residues: CASNDMNTEAFF. CDR3 coding DNA: TGTGCCAGCAACGACATGAACACTGAAGCTTTCTTT.